A selection of T cell receptor beta chains follows, all from one sample in a study of cytomegalovirus exposure and HLA in healthy donors. Here immunoSEQ multiplex PCR was the method, and the copy in TCRdb shows in-frame clones only, minus some. The sample comprises about 180,000 clones, around 80% of which are singletons, and about 0.72% rests with the top ten. The sequencing input was PBMCs. The receptors shown here come from a woman in her thirties or forties in good health and CMV-seronegative. CDR3s include the opening cysteine and the closing phenylalanine or tryptophan. A D gene is named only where the DNA matches it firmly. Clone size is given for some rows only: seen once, a few or many times, or a class if the clone is expanded.

d_gene,j_gene,len,abundance,v_gene,CDR3aa,CDR3nt
TRBD1,TRBJ1-2,15,NA,TRBV27,CAGSLKGQEPYGYTF,TGTGCCGGCAGTTTAAAGGGACAGGAACCCTATGGCTACACCTTC
TRBD2,TRBJ2-3,17,NA,TRBV5-1,CASSRSGTSGSTDTQYF,TGCGCCAGCAGCAGATCCGGGACTAGCGGGAGCACAGATACGCAGTATTTT
TRBD1,TRBJ1-5,15,many,TRBV2,CASSWDRSKFQPQHF,TGTGCCAGCAGTTGGGACAGGTCGAAATTTCAGCCCCAGCATTTT
NA,TRBJ1-4,12,NA,TRBV7-6,CASSRRYEKLFF,TGTGCCAGCAGCCGCCGGTATGAAAAACTGTTTTTT
NA,TRBJ2-1,14,NA,TRBV9,CASSVDQRIDEQFF,TGTGCCAGCAGCGTAGATCAGCGTATAGATGAGCAGTTCTTC
TRBD2,TRBJ2-7,21,NA,TRBV5-1,CASSLLPPSGGLRTSSYEQYF,TGCGCCAGCAGCCTGTTGCCGCCTAGCGGGGGCCTAAGAACGAGCTCCTACGAGCAGTACTTC
NA,TRBJ1-6,14,NA,TRBV12-5,CASALREGNSPLHF,TGTGCTAGTGCCCTCCGGGAGGGGAATTCACCCCTCCACTTT
NA,TRBJ2-7,16,NA,TRBV15,CATSRDPGRRSNEQYF,TGTGCCACCAGCCGTGACCCAGGGAGGCGGTCCAACGAGCAGTACTTC
NA,TRBJ1-5,18,few,TRBV10-1,CASILGGARQGGNQPQHF,TGCGCCAGCATCCTCGGAGGCGCCCGACAAGGGGGTAATCAGCCCCAGCATTTT
NA,TRBJ2-5,13,once,TRBV5-4,CASSPRRAETQYF,TGTGCCAGCAGCCCCCGGAGGGCAGAGACCCAGTACTTC
TRBD2,TRBJ2-1,17,NA,TRBV4-2,CASSQQISGASYNEQFF,TGTGCCAGCAGCCAACAAATTAGCGGGGCATCCTACAATGAGCAGTTCTTC
NA,TRBJ1-2,13,NA,TRBV19,CASSISGSHGYTF,TGTGCCAGTAGTATCTCAGGGTCTCATGGCTACACCTTC
NA,TRBJ1-1,14,NA,TRBV5-4,CASSLVGQNTEAFF,TGTGCCAGCAGCTTGGTGGGCCAGAACACTGAAGCTTTCTTT
TRBD1,TRBJ1-2,17,NA,TRBV19,CASSYRDRAYRDYGYTF,TGTGCCAGTAGTTACCGGGACAGGGCGTATCGGGACTATGGCTACACCTTC
NA,TRBJ1-4,16,few,TRBV4-2,CASSQDVGGANEKLFF,TGTGCCAGCAGCCAAGATGTCGGGGGGGCTAATGAAAAACTGTTTTTT
TRBD1,TRBJ2-7,15,NA,TRBV28,CASSFLGTGFYEQYF,TGTGCCAGCAGTTTCCTAGGGACAGGTTTCTACGAGCAGTACTTC
NA,TRBJ1-5,15,NA,TRBV11-2,CASSFGTGLNQPQHF,TGTGCCAGCAGCTTTGGTACAGGGCTGAATCAGCCCCAGCATTTT
NA,TRBJ2-3,12,NA,TRBV9,CASRGGADTQYF,TGTGCCAGCAGAGGAGGGGCAGATACGCAGTATTTT
NA,TRBJ2-1,18,NA,TRBV2,CASIGGEKAPISYNEQFF,TGTGCCAGCATAGGCGGGGAAAAAGCCCCGATCTCCTACAATGAGCAGTTCTTC
NA,TRBJ1-4,15,NA,TRBV5-1,CASSSEASRAEKLFF,TGCGCCAGCAGCTCCGAGGCTTCCAGGGCAGAAAAACTGTTTTTT
TRBD1,TRBJ2-7,13,NA,TRBV10-3,CAIRGQAVHEQYF,TGTGCCATCAGGGGACAGGCCGTACACGAGCAGTACTTC
TRBD1,TRBJ2-5,15,NA,TRBV6-5,CASSYPGQGDGEQYF,TGTGCCAGCAGTTACCCGGGTCAGGGGGATGGGGAGCAGTACTTC
TRBD2,TRBJ2-5,16,NA,TRBV28,CASSALLAGGQETQYF,TGTGCCAGCAGTGCGTTACTAGCGGGGGGGCAAGAGACCCAGTACTTC
NA,TRBJ1-2,12,NA,TRBV28,CASMEGIHGYTF,TGTGCCAGCATGGAGGGGATCCACGGCTACACCTTC
NA,TRBJ2-1,14,NA,TRBV5-4,CASSPVDSNNEQFF,TGTGCCAGCAGCCCGGTGGATAGCAACAATGAGCAGTTCTTC
NA,TRBJ2-7,12,NA,TRBV27,CASGAGGYEQYF,TGTGCCAGCGGGGCCGGTGGGTACGAGCAGTACTTC
TRBD2,TRBJ2-3,17,NA,TRBV12-5,CASGSPLLSGGTDTQYF,TGTGCTAGTGGTTCCCCCCTGTTAAGCGGGGGTACAGATACGCAGTATTTT
NA,TRBJ1-6,15,NA,TRBV5-6,CASSFSREMNSPLHF,TGTGCCAGCAGCTTTTCGAGGGAGATGAATTCACCCCTCCACTTT
NA,TRBJ2-3,14,NA,TRBV9,CASSVESLPDTQYF,TGTGCCAGCAGCGTAGAGAGCCTCCCAGATACGCAGTATTTT
NA,TRBJ2-7,15,NA,TRBV4-1,CASSQEGPRAHEQYF,TGCGCCAGCAGCCAAGAAGGGCCGAGGGCCCACGAGCAGTACTTC
TRBD1,TRBJ1-1,19,few,TRBV5-1,CASRYQLGGTAGDSTEAFF,TGCGCCAGCAGGTACCAACTAGGGGGGACAGCCGGGGACTCCACTGAAGCTTTCTTT
NA,TRBJ1-2,14,NA,TRBV5-1,CASSLVGADYGYTF,TGCGCCAGCAGCTTGGTAGGGGCAGACTATGGCTACACCTTC
NA,TRBJ2-7,14,NA,TRBV18,CASSPGTGAYEQYF,TGTGCCAGCTCACCCGGAACAGGTGCCTACGAGCAGTACTTC
NA,TRBJ1-4,12,few,TRBV29-1,CSVGTFSEKLFF,TGCAGCGTTGGCACTTTCTCGGAAAAACTGTTTTTT
TRBD1,TRBJ2-7,17,NA,TRBV10-3,CAISEWGTGGTEDEQYF,TGTGCCATCAGTGAGTGGGGGACAGGTGGAACGGAAGACGAGCAGTACTTC
NA,TRBJ2-3,16,NA,TRBV5-1,CASSPLPASGTDTQYF,TGCGCCAGCAGCCCCCTCCCGGCTAGCGGCACAGATACGCAGTATTTT
TRBD1,TRBJ2-1,15,NA,TRBV4-3,CASSQDSRGRNEQFF,TGCGCCAGCAGCCAAGATTCCAGGGGGCGAAATGAGCAGTTCTTC
TRBD1,TRBJ2-5,17,NA,TRBV4-1,CASSSLRGQGVEETQYF,TGCGCCAGCAGCTCCCTCCGGGGCCAGGGGGTAGAGGAGACCCAGTACTTC
TRBD1,TRBJ1-6,18,NA,TRBV30,CAWSDPTGGLPYNSPLHF,TGTGCCTGGAGTGACCCGACAGGGGGGTTGCCCTATAATTCACCCCTCCACTTT
TRBD1,TRBJ1-5,17,NA,TRBV19,CASSTRTGKNGAQPQHF,TGTGCCAGTAGTACCCGGACAGGGAAAAATGGTGCTCAGCCCCAGCATTTT
NA,TRBJ2-7,15,NA,TRBV11-2,CASSPSLGRNYEQYF,TGTGCCAGCAGCCCATCGCTGGGCAGAAATTACGAGCAGTACTTC
TRBD1,TRBJ2-7,14,NA,TRBV11-3,CASSLVTGAYEQYF,TGTGCCAGCAGCTTAGTGACAGGGGCCTACGAGCAGTACTTC
TRBD2,TRBJ2-4,17,NA,TRBV27,CASSLLSGRGAKNIQYF,TGTGCCAGCAGTTTACTTAGCGGGAGGGGTGCCAAAAACATTCAGTACTTC
TRBD1,TRBJ1-6,16,few,TRBV5-4,CASSPRTGGSNSPLHF,TGTGCCAGCAGCCCCCGGACAGGGGGCTCGAATTCACCCCTCCACTTT